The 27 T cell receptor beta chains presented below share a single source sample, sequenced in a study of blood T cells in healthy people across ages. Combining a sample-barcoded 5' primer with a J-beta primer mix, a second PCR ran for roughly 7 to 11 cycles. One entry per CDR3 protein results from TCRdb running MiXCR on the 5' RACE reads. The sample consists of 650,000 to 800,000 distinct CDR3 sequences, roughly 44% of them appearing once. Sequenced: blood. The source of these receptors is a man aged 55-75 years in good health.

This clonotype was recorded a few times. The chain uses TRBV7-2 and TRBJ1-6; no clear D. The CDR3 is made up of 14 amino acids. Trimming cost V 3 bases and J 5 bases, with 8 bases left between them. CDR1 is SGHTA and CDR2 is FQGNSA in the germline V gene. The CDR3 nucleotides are TGTGCCAGCAGCTTTCTCTTGGATAATTCACCCCTCCACTTT. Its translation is CASSFLLDNSPLHF.

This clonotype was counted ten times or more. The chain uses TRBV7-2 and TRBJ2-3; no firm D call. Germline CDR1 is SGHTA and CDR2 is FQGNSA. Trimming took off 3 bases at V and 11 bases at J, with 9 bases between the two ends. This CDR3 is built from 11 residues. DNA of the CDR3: TGTGCCAGCAGCTTCTTTAACGAGCAGTATTTT. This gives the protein CASSFFNEQYF.

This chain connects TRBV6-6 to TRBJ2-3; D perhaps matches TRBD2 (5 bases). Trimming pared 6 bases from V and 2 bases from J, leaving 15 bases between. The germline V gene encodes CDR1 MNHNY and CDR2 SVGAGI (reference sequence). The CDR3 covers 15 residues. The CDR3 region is CASRTSLRDTDTQYF. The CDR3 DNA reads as TGTGCCAGCAGAACCTCTCTCCGGGACACAGATACGCAGTATTTT.

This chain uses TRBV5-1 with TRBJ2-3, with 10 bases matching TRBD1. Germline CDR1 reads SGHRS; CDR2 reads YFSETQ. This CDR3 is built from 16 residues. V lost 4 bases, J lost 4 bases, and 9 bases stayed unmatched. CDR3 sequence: CASSPGTGAAADTQYF. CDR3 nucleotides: TGCGCCAGCAGCCCGGGGACAGGGGCAGCCGCAGATACGCAGTATTTT.

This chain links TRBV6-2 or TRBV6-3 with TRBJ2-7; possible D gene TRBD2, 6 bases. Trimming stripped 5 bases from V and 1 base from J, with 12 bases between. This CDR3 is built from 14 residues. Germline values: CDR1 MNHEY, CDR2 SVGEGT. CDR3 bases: TGTGCCAGCAGTCACGGGACTGATTCCTACGAGCAGTACTTC. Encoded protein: CASSHGTDSYEQYF.

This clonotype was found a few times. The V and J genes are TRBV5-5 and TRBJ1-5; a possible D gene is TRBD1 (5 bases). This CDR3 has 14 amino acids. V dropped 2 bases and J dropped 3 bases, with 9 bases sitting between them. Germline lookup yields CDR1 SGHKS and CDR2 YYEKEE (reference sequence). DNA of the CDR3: TGTGCCAGCAGCTTCCAGGGATTCAATCAGCCCCAGCATTTT. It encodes CASSFQGFNQPQHF.

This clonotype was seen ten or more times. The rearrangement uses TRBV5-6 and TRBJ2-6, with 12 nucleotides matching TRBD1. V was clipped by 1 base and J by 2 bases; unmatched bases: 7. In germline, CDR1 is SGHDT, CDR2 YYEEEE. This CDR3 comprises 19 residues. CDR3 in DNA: TGTGCCAGCAGCTTGCATAGGGACAGGGGGCGGGCTGGGGCCAACGTCCTGACTTTC. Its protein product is CASSLHRDRGRAGANVLTF.

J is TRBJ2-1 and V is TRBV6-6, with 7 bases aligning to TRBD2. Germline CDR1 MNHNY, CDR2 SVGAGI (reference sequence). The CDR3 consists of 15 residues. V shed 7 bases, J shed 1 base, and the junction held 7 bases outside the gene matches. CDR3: CASKPAGVSYNEQFF. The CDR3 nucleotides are TGTGCCAGCAAACCCGCGGGGGTGTCCTACAATGAGCAGTTCTTC.

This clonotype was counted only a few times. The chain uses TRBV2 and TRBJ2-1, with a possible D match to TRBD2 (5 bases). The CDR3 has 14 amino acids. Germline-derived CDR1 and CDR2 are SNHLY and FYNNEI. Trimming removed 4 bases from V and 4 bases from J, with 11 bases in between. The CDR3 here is CASSGPTRYNEQFF. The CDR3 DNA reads TGTGCCAGCAGTGGGCCTACTAGATACAATGAGCAGTTCTTC.

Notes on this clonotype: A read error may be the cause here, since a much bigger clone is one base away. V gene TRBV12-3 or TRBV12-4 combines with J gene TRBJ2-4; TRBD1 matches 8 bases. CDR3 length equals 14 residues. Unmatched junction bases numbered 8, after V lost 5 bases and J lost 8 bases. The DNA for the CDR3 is TGTGCCAGCAGTGTAGACGACAGGGGACACATTCAGTACTTC. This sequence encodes CASSVDDRGHIQYF.

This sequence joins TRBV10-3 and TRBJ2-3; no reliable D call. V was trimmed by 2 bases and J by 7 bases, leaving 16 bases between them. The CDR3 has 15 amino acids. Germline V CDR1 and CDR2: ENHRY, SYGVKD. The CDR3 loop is CAISEERTSLNTQYF. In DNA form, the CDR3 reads TGTGCCATCAGTGAGGAACGGACGAGTCTTAATACGCAGTATTTT.

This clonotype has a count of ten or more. The CDR3 DNA reads TGTGCCAGCACTCATGCCTCGGGACAGGGATTTTCACCCCTCCACTTT. Protein product: CASTHASGQGFSPLHF. This sequence joins TRBV6-5 and TRBJ1-6, with TRBD1 matching 9 bases. In germline, CDR1 is MNHEY, CDR2 SVGAGI. V lost 7 bases and J lost 9; bases outside the gene matches: 13. This CDR3 contains 16 residues.

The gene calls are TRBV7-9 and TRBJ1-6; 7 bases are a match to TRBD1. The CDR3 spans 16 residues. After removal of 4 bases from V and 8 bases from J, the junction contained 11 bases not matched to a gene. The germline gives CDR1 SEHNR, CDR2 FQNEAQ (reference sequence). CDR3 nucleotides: TGTGCCAGCAGCTCTCCCCGGGACAGCCCTTATTCACCCCTCCACTTT. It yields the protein CASSSPRDSPYSPLHF.

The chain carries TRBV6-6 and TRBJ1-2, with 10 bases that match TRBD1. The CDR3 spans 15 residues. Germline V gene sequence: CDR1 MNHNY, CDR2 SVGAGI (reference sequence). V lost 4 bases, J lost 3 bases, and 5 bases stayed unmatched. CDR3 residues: CASSSRTGGDYGYTF. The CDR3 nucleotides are TGTGCCAGCAGTTCCAGGACAGGGGGAGACTATGGCTACACCTTC.

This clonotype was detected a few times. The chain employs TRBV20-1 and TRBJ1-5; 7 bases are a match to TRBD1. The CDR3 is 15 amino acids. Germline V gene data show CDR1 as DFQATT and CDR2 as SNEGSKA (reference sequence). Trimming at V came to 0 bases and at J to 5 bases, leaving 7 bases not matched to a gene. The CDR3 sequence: CSARDFRTGDQPQHF. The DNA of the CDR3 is TGCAGTGCTAGAGATTTCCGGACAGGAGATCAGCCCCAGCATTTT.

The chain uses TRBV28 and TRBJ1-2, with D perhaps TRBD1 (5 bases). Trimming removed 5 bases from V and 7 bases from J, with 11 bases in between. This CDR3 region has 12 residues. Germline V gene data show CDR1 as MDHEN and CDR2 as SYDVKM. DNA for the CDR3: TGTGCCAGCAGTCCAGGGTCGGCTGGCTACACCTTC. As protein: CASSPGSAGYTF.

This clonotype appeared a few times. The CDR3 DNA reads TGTGCCAGCAGTCCCAAGAGACGAATAACGTCGAGTGAAAAACTGTTTTTT. Translated, it gives CASSPKRRITSSEKLFF. This chain connects TRBV28 to TRBJ1-4; D remains unclear. The germline V gene has CDR1 MDHEN and CDR2 SYDVKM. The CDR3 is 17 residues long. Trimming removed 5 bases at V and 7 bases at J, with 23 bases between. Combining the CDR3 with reference TRBV28 and TRBJ1-4 gives the whole variable domain DVKVTQSSRYLVKRTGEKVFLECVQDMDHENMFWYRQDPGLGLRLIYFSYDVKMKEKGDIPEGYSVSREKKERFSLILESASTNQTSMYLCASSPKRRITSSEKLFFGSGTQLSVL.

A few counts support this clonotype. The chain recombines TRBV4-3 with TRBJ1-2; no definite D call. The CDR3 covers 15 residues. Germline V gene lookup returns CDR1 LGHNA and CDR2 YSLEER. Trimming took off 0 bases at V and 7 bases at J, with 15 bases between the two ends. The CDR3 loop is CASSQDFKDSAGYTF. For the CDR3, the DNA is TGCGCCAGCAGCCAAGATTTTAAGGATTCCGCTGGCTACACCTTC.

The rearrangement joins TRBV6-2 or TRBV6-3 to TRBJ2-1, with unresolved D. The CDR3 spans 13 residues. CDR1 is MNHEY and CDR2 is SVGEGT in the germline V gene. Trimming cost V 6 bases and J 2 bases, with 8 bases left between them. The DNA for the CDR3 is TGTGCCAGCAGGAGCACAGCCTACAATGAGCAGTTCTTC. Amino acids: CASRSTAYNEQFF.

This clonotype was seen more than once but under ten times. The CDR3 here is CASSEALGTSGGPYQETQYF. CDR3 in DNA: TGTGCCAGCAGTGAAGCGCTGGGGACTAGCGGGGGGCCGTACCAAGAGACCCAGTACTTC. The genes are TRBV2 and TRBJ2-5, with TRBD2 matching 15 bases. The germline gives CDR1 SNHLY, CDR2 FYNNEI. The CDR3 consists of 20 residues. Trimming removed 0 bases from V and 0 bases from J; junction bases left unmatched: 8.

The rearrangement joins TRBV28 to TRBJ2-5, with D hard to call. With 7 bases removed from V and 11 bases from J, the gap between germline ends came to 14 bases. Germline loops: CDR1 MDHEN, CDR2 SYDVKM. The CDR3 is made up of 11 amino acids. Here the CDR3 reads CASNRRNEQYF. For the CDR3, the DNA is TGTGCCAGCAACCGCAGGAATGAGCAGTACTTC.

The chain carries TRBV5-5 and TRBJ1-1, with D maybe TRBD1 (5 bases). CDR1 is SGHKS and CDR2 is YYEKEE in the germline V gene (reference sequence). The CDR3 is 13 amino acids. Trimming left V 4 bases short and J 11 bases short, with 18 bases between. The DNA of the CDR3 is TGTGCCAGCAGCCGACAACTGGACGGGGGGGCTTTCTTT. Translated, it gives CASSRQLDGGAFF.

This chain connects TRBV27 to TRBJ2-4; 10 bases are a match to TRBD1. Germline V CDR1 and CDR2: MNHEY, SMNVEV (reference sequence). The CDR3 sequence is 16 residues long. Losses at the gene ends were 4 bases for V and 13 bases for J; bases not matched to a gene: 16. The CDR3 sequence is CASSSTGGRSFYGQYF. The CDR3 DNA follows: TGTGCCAGCAGTTCGACAGGGGGCAGGTCGTTCTACGGGCAGTACTTC.

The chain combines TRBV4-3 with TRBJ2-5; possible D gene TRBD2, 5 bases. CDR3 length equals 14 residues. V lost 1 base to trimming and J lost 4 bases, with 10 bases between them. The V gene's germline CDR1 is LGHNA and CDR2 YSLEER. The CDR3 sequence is CASSQVLGRETQYF. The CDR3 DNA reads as TGCGCCAGCAGCCAAGTTTTGGGGAGAGAGACCCAGTACTTC.

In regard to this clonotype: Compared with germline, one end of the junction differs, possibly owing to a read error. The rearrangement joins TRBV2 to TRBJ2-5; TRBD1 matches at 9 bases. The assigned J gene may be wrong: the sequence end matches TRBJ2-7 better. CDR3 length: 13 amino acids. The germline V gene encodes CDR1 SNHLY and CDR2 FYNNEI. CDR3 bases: TGTGCCAACAGTGACAGGGGGGGCTCCGAGCAGTACTTC. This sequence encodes CANSDRGGSEQYF.

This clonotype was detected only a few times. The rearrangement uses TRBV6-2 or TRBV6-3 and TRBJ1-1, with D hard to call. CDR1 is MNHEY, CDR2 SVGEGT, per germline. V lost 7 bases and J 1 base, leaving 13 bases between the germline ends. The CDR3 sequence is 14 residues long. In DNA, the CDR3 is TGTGCCAGCACCCGCCCGGACCCGAACACTGAAGCTTTCTTT. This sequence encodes CASTRPDPNTEAFF.

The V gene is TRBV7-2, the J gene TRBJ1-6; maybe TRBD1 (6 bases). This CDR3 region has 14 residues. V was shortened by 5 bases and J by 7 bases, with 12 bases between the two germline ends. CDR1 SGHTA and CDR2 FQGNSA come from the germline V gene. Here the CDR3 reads CASSHGQKNSPLHF. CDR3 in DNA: TGTGCCAGCAGCCATGGACAGAAAAATTCACCCCTCCACTTT.